Listed below are T cell receptor beta chains from one sample, sequenced in a study of T cell repertoires in cytomegalovirus infection. TCRdb recomputed calls from the reads with MiXCR, one row per CDR3 protein. Here the sample spans about 310,000 distinct CDR3 sequences, 20% to 25% being singletons. Antigen specificity for these receptors is unknown. Sequenced here: cultured PBMCs, sampled from culture after CMV antigen stimulation. The receptor source for this set is a human donor in good health (CMV status not recorded). Some clones in this sample may be carry-over from other donors' samples. The CDR3 runs from the conserved cysteine through the conserved F or W. Fields, in order: D gene, J gene, V gene, clone size, CDR3 protein, CDR3 DNA. A D gene is named only where the DNA matches it firmly. Size is stated for part of the rows, as once, few or many counts, or as a class when the clone is expanded.

>-|TRBJ2-1|TRBV12-3/TRBV12-4|many
CASSPGVSGRDNEQFF
TGTGCCAGCAGCCCCGGGGTTAGCGGAAGGGACAATGAGCAGTTCTTC
>-|TRBJ2-3|TRBV12-3/TRBV12-4|-
CASSRLLTGVGDTQYF
TGTGCCAGCAGTAGACTATTGACGGGAGTAGGAGATACGCAGTATTTT
>-|TRBJ1-1|TRBV7-2|many
CASSSSYGSEAFF
TGTGCCAGCAGCTCTAGCTACGGCTCTGAAGCTTTCTTT
>-|TRBJ1-2|TRBV6-8|-
CASSYSIGAGSYGYTF
TGTGCCAGCAGTTACTCGATCGGGGCCGGATCCTATGGCTACACCTTC
>TRBD2|TRBJ2-7|TRBV12-3/TRBV12-4|-
CASSLGLAGEGAYF
TGTGCCAGCAGCCTGGGACTAGCGGGAGAAGGGGCGTACTTC
>TRBD2|TRBJ2-5|TRBV3-1|-
CASSQVAGGETQYF
TGTGCCAGCAGCCAAGTGGCGGGAGGTGAGACCCAGTACTTC
>-|TRBJ2-6|TRBV7-8|many
CASSLATTTGDRAGANVLTF
TGTGCCAGCAGCTTAGCTACAACTACGGGAGATAGGGCTGGGGCCAACGTCCTGACTTTC
>-|TRBJ1-4|TRBV6-5|many
CASSYSTRANEKLFF
TGTGCCAGCAGTTACTCGACAAGGGCTAATGAAAAACTGTTTTTT
>TRBD2|TRBJ2-7|TRBV6-1|many
CASSYAFLQSGRAFYEQYF
TGTGCCAGCAGCTACGCTTTCTTACAGAGCGGGAGAGCCTTCTACGAGCAGTACTTC
>-|TRBJ2-3|TRBV23-1|-
CASSQPRGEPRTDTQYF
TGCGCCAGCAGTCAACCTCGAGGGGAACCCCGCACAGATACGCAGTATTTT
>TRBD1|TRBJ2-2|TRBV7-2|-
CASSLRSVLRTGSTGELFF
TGTGCCAGCAGCCTTAGAAGTGTTCTCCGGACAGGGAGCACCGGGGAGCTGTTTTTT
>-|TRBJ1-1|TRBV28|-
CASSTGGAEAFF
TGTGCCAGCAGTACAGGAGGGGCTGAAGCTTTCTTT
>TRBD1|TRBJ2-6|TRBV10-3|few
CAISELGTGTGGANVLTF
TGTGCCATCAGTGAGTTGGGGACAGGGACTGGTGGGGCCAACGTCCTGACTTTC
>-|TRBJ1-5|TRBV12-3/TRBV12-4|-
CASSLDGASGANQPQHF
TGTGCCAGCAGTTTGGATGGGGCCTCTGGGGCCAATCAGCCCCAGCATTTT
>TRBD1|TRBJ1-5|TRBV7-8|-
CASSSGTGQPQHF
TGTGCCAGCAGCTCCGGGACAGGGCAGCCCCAGCATTTT
>TRBD1|TRBJ1-2|TRBV6-2/TRBV6-3|few
CASSDPTGRSYGYTF
TGTGCCAGCAGTGACCCGACAGGGAGGAGCTATGGCTACACCTTC
>TRBD2|TRBJ2-1|TRBV20-1|-
CSASTYMGTSGRAGQFF
TGCAGTGCTAGTACTTATATGGGGACTAGCGGGAGGGCCGGGCAGTTCTTC
>TRBD2|TRBJ2-4|TRBV5-1|many
CASSPTEGSGGLAKNIQYF
TGCGCCAGCAGCCCCACCGAGGGTAGCGGGGGACTAGCCAAAAACATTCAGTACTTC
>-|TRBJ2-7|TRBV6-2/TRBV6-3|-
CASSEWSGQSYEQYF
TGTGCCAGCAGCGAGTGGTCCGGACAATCCTACGAGCAGTACTTC
>-|TRBJ1-2|TRBV11-3|-
CASSLAPGGGGYTF
TGTGCCAGCAGCTTAGCCCCAGGAGGGGGTGGCTACACCTTC
>-|TRBJ2-1|TRBV6-2/TRBV6-3|-
CASSSGLGLGNEQFF
TGTGCCAGCAGTTCCGGACTGGGCCTCGGTAATGAGCAGTTCTTC
>TRBD2|TRBJ2-7|TRBV7-6|few
CASSLRGAGGPDEQYF
TGTGCCAGCAGCTTAAGAGGGGCGGGAGGGCCCGACGAGCAGTACTTC
>TRBD1|TRBJ2-1|TRBV10-1|few
CASSAGKGANEQFF
TGCGCCAGCAGTGCCGGGAAGGGGGCAAATGAGCAGTTCTTC
>-|TRBJ2-1|TRBV27|-
CASSLESPYNEQFF
TGTGCCAGCAGTTTAGAGTCACCTTACAATGAGCAGTTCTTC
>-|TRBJ2-1|TRBV4-3|-
CASSQEGAQRVEQFF
TGCGCCAGCAGCCAAGAGGGTGCCCAGAGAGTTGAGCAGTTCTTC
>TRBD2|TRBJ2-3|TRBV7-2|few
CASSSKREVRTDTQYF
TGTGCCAGCAGCTCGAAGCGGGAGGTACGCACAGATACGCAGTATTTT
>TRBD2|TRBJ2-7|TRBV27|-
CAITGLADSEQYF
TGTGCCATTACGGGGCTAGCGGACTCCGAGCAGTACTTC
>TRBD2|TRBJ2-3|TRBV6-6|-
CASSPTSGRFYTQYF
TGTGCCAGCAGTCCGACTAGCGGGAGGTTCTATACGCAGTATTTT
>TRBD2|TRBJ2-1|TRBV24-1|-
CATSDPTSGRAVVQFF
TGTGCCACCAGTGACCCTACTAGCGGGAGGGCCGTCGTGCAGTTCTTC
>-|TRBJ1-2|TRBV20-1|-
CSAGSYRSNYGYTF
TGCAGTGCTGGCAGTTACAGGTCTAACTATGGCTACACCTTC
>-|TRBJ2-1|TRBV7-9|many
CASRPTGTEYNEQFF
TGTGCCAGCAGGCCCACCGGGACGGAATACAATGAGCAGTTCTTC
>TRBD2|TRBJ2-3|TRBV7-2|few
CASSLWASGRTDTQYF
TGTGCCAGCAGCTTATGGGCTAGCGGACGGACAGATACGCAGTATTTT
>-|TRBJ2-7|TRBV7-3|medium-sized
CASSLDDGSEQYF
TGTGCCAGCAGCTTAGACGACGGAAGCGAGCAGTACTTC
>-|TRBJ2-3|TRBV19|-
CASSPRVGIDTQYF
TGTGCCAGTAGTCCCCGGGTAGGAATAGATACGCAGTATTTT
>-|TRBJ2-2|TRBV4-1|many
CASSQVQGGGNTGELFF
TGCGCCAGCAGCCAAGTTCAGGGAGGGGGTAACACCGGGGAGCTGTTTTTT
>TRBD1|TRBJ2-1|TRBV7-2|many
CASSFTRDSTRRSYNEQFF
TGTGCCAGCAGCTTCACCCGGGACAGTACCCGTCGGTCCTACAATGAGCAGTTCTTC
>-|TRBJ2-3|TRBV5-4|-
CASSPSGLGPSGTDTQYF
TGTGCCAGCAGCCCGAGCGGGCTTGGCCCTTCGGGCACAGATACGCAGTATTTT
>-|TRBJ2-2|TRBV27|few
CASSTRQSTNTGELFF
TGTGCCAGCAGTACCCGACAGAGCACGAACACCGGGGAGCTGTTTTTT
>-|TRBJ1-4|TRBV4-1|few
CASSQEQQATTNEKLFF
TGCGCCAGCAGCCAAGAGCAGCAGGCGACTACTAATGAAAAACTGTTTTTT
>-|TRBJ2-2|TRBV28|many
CASRVHSLSGELFF
TGTGCCAGCAGGGTGCATAGCTTATCCGGGGAGCTGTTTTTT
>TRBD2|TRBJ2-7|TRBV27|few
CASSPVGVAGPVSYEQYF
TGTGCCAGCAGCCCGGTGGGGGTAGCGGGACCCGTATCCTACGAGCAGTACTTC
>-|TRBJ1-4|TRBV30|few
CAWNPGPTVYEKLFF
TGTGCCTGGAACCCCGGACCCACAGTCTATGAAAAACTGTTTTTT
>-|TRBJ2-3|TRBV28|-
CASMSHRITGYGTDTQYF
TGTGCCAGCATGTCCCACCGTATCACAGGATATGGCACAGATACGCAGTATTTT
>-|TRBJ1-1|TRBV24-1|once
CATSENGGTEAFF
TGTGCCACCAGTGAGAATGGGGGGACTGAAGCTTTCTTT
>-|TRBJ1-1|TRBV20-1|-
CSARSDSLLSEAFF
TGCAGTGCTAGAAGCGACAGCCTGTTATCTGAAGCTTTCTTT
>TRBD2|TRBJ2-3|TRBV19|-
CASSMTSGSNTQYF
TGTGCCAGTAGTATGACTAGCGGGAGTAATACGCAGTATTTT
>-|TRBJ2-3|TRBV4-1|-
CASSQRSERAGTDTQYF
TGCGCCAGCAGCCAACGGTCTGAAAGGGCGGGGACAGATACGCAGTATTTT
>TRBD1|TRBJ2-1|TRBV7-2|many
CASSLGQNYNEQFF
TGTGCCAGCAGCTTGGGACAGAACTACAATGAGCAGTTCTTC
>-|TRBJ2-6|TRBV7-2|-
CASSLGMTGANVLTF
TGTGCCAGCAGCCTCGGGATGACTGGGGCCAACGTCCTGACTTTC
>-|TRBJ2-7|TRBV9|once
CASSVDSGKSYEQYF
TGTGCCAGCAGCGTAGACTCGGGCAAATCCTACGAGCAGTACTTC
>-|TRBJ2-3|TRBV7-8|many
CASSSSSAGTDTQYF
TGTGCCAGCAGCAGTTCTAGCGCCGGCACAGATACGCAGTATTTT